This is a list of T cell receptor beta chains from one sample in a study of response to subunit inactivated influenza vaccine. TCRdb used MiXCR to reprocess the RT-PCR reads, holding one entry per CDR3 protein. The sample holds around 180,000 distinct CDR3 sequences; roughly 8.7% are singletons and the top ten take about a tenth. The material sequenced was non-naive T cells sorted from PBMCs, taken on the day of vaccination. The receptors here all came from a man between 50 and 59 years old who received an inactivated influenza vaccine. Both conserved end residues are part of each CDR3. The D gene is left open where the match is weak. Only part of the rows carry a size: once, few, many, or a class if the clone is expanded.

NA TRBJ2-7 TRBV20-1 TRBD2 TGCAGTGCTAGAGATTTATTTAGCGGGAGCTCCTACGAGCACTACTTC CSARDLFSGSSYEHYF
many TRBJ2-1 TRBV30 NA TGTGCCTGGAGTGGTAACCAGATGAGCTCCTACAATGAGCAGTTCTTC CAWSGNQMSSYNEQFF
few TRBJ2-3 TRBV6-2/TRBV6-3 NA TGTGCCAGCAGTTCGGCCAGGGATGGAGATACGCAGTATTTT CASSSARDGDTQYF
many TRBJ2-2 TRBV3-1 TRBD1 TGTGCCAGCAGCCGAACAGGGGCGATGAACACCGGGGAGCTGTTTTTT CASSRTGAMNTGELFF
many TRBJ1-6 TRBV28 TRBD1 TGTGCCAGCAGCAAGACAGGGGCGCTCCGATATAATTCACCCCTCCACTTT CASSKTGALRYNSPLHF
many TRBJ1-3 TRBV3-1 TRBD1 TGTGCCAGCAGCCGGACAGGGCCAGGAAACACCATATATTTT CASSRTGPGNTIYF
many TRBJ2-7 TRBV12-3/TRBV12-4 NA TGTGCCAGCAGTCCTCGGAGAATCCACGAGCAGTACTTC CASSPRRIHEQYF
few TRBJ1-6 TRBV6-2/TRBV6-3 TRBD1 TGTGCCAGCAGAGAGACAGGGCCTTCACCCCTCCACTTT CASRETGPSPLHF
few TRBJ1-5 TRBV12-3/TRBV12-4 NA TGTGCCAGCAGGGGTCAGACCCATCAGCCCCAGCATTTT CASRGQTHQPQHF
few TRBJ2-1 TRBV16 TRBD2 TGTGCCAGCACCCCTGAGCGGGAGAATGAGCAGTTCTTC CASTPERENEQFF
NA TRBJ1-4 TRBV10-2 NA TGCGCCAGCAGTGACTGGGGGGCTAATGAAAAACTGTTTTTT CASSDWGANEKLFF
many TRBJ2-3 TRBV5-1 NA TGCGCCAGCAGCTCGACCCAGGGGCTTTGGGATACGCAGTATTTT CASSSTQGLWDTQYF
few TRBJ2-1 TRBV12-3/TRBV12-4 NA TGTGCCAGCAGCCCCGACAGAGATGAGCAGTTCTTC CASSPDRDEQFF
NA TRBJ2-1 TRBV7-2 NA TGTGCCAGCAGCGACTCGACAGCGAATGAGCAGTTCTTC CASSDSTANEQFF
few TRBJ1-1 TRBV13 TRBD1 TGTGCCAGCAGCTTAGTATCGGGACAGGGGGGAGCTTTCTTT CASSLVSGQGGAFF
NA TRBJ2-5 TRBV25-1 NA TGTGCCAGCAGTGGCCCCGGGACCTCCAGGGCCCAGTACTTC CASSGPGTSRAQYF
NA TRBJ2-1 TRBV20-1 NA TGCAGTGCTAGAGATCACCTTGGTGAGCAGTTCTTC CSARDHLGEQFF
few TRBJ2-7 TRBV10-3 NA TGTGCCATCAGTGAGACCGCCTACGAGCAGTACTTC CAISETAYEQYF
few TRBJ2-3 TRBV10-3 NA TGTGCCATCAGTGAGTCAGCCGCCCCCTTATCAGATACGCAGTATTTT CAISESAAPLSDTQYF
many TRBJ2-7 TRBV12-3/TRBV12-4 NA TGTGCCAGCAGTTTAGCGCCAGGGGACACCTACGAGCAGTACTTC CASSLAPGDTYEQYF
NA TRBJ2-2 TRBV20-1 TRBD2 TGCAGTGCACCCCCCGGTGGGAGCGGGAGAATTACCGGGGAGCTGTTTTTT CSAPPGGSGRITGELFF
medium-sized TRBJ2-3 TRBV29-1 TRBD2 TGCAGCGGACGACTAGCGGGGGTCTCTAGCACAGATACGCAGTATTTT CSGRLAGVSSTDTQYF
NA TRBJ2-1 TRBV12-5 TRBD2 TGTGCTAGTGCGAGCGGGAGTAGAGAGCAGTTCTTC CASASGSREQFF
few TRBJ2-7 TRBV29-1 NA TGCAGCGTAACGGTTGAGTCCTACGAGCAGTACTTC CSVTVESYEQYF
few TRBJ1-1 TRBV20-1 NA TGCAGTGCTAGAGAGGGGAGGATTAGTGAAGCTTTCTTT CSAREGRISEAFF
NA TRBJ2-5 TRBV10-3 TRBD2 TGTGCCATCACCCAGGGGAGCGGGGGCGTAGAGACCCAGTACTTC CAITQGSGGVETQYF
NA TRBJ2-1 TRBV21-1 NA TGTGCCAGCAGCAATCGGAGGGGGGGAGATGAGCAGTTCTTC CASSNRRGGDEQFF
NA TRBJ1-3 TRBV20-1 NA TGCAGTGCCACGTCGGGACGCCTCTCTGGAAACACCATATATTTT CSATSGRLSGNTIYF
NA TRBJ1-2 TRBV4-2 NA TGTGCCAGCAGCCAAGTCACCTCGAGGGTTCGTGGCTACACCTTC CASSQVTSRVRGYTF
NA TRBJ2-1 TRBV20-1 NA TGCAGTGCTAGTCCGGCAGGGGTCTCCTACAATGAGCAGTTCTTC CSASPAGVSYNEQFF
few TRBJ2-5 TRBV6-1 NA TGTGCCAGCATGAGGACGGTACAAGAGACCCAGTACTTC CASMRTVQETQYF
NA TRBJ2-1 TRBV27 NA TGTGCCAGCAGTTTATCGTTAAGCGGGGAGCAGTTCTTC CASSLSLSGEQFF
few TRBJ2-7 TRBV5-1 NA TGCGCCAGCAGAAACCCGCCCGGAAGGGAGCAGTACTTC CASRNPPGREQYF
few TRBJ2-3 TRBV18 NA TGTGCCAGCTCACCTCTTGGGGACCGCACGGATACGCAGTATTTT CASSPLGDRTDTQYF
few TRBJ2-7 TRBV28 TRBD2 TGTGCCAGCAGTTTGATCTCGGGGGGGTGGGGCGAGCAGTACTTC CASSLISGGWGEQYF
many TRBJ2-7 TRBV7-9 TRBD1 TGTGCCAGCAGCTTAGGGGACAGGAGCTCCTACGAGCAGTACTTC CASSLGDRSSYEQYF
few TRBJ2-3 TRBV24-1 NA TGTGCCACCAGTGATTTGAGGGATCCCACAGATACGCAGTATTTT CATSDLRDPTDTQYF
many TRBJ2-7 TRBV4-2 TRBD1 TGTGCCAGCAGCTACCGGACAGGGGCGGCCGAGCAGTACTTC CASSYRTGAAEQYF
few TRBJ1-5 TRBV10-3 NA TGTGCCACAATGGGAGACACGACTAATCAGCCCCAGCATTTT CATMGDTTNQPQHF